The entry that follows covers one T cell receptor (beta chain) sequence. This record comes from a study of cytomegalovirus exposure and HLA in healthy donors. Primers: 60 Vbeta forward and 13 Jbeta reverse. Produced via immunoSEQ multiplex PCR; TCRdb's table is partial and in-frame only. This sample yields about 50,000 clones, of which 60% to 80% are seen a single time; 2.5% to 3% belongs to the top ten. CDR3 length equals 14 residues. Germline CDR1 KGHSH, CDR2 LQKENI. The V gene lost 3 bases and the J gene lost 6 bases, with 15 bases spanning the gap. The sample consisted of PBMCs. This sequence was found in a woman aged 40 to 49 in good health and CMV-seropositive. V is TRBV18 and J is TRBJ2-7, with D maybe TRBD1 (6 bases). Here the CDR3 reads CASSPTPGVAEQYF. DNA for the CDR3: TGTGCCAGCTCACCTACGCCAGGGGTTGCCGAGCAGTACTTC.